The present TCR beta chain was sequenced within a study of cytomegalovirus exposure and HLA in healthy donors. Study context: An earlier analysis found 117 million unique TCR beta sequences from approximately 200 million T cells. Genotyping of 398 donors showed that around 81% belonged to the Caucasian-associated ancestry cluster. Findings of the study overall: Whilst most TCR sequences proved rare, a subset of public TCRs occurred across many donors.

As concerns this clone: Its antigen is unknown.

The PCR had 60 Vbeta and 13 Jbeta primers. Sequencing was performed with immunoSEQ multiplex PCR; in TCRdb, only in-frame clones are kept and a portion is missing. This sample has 120,000 to 150,000 clones, with around three quarters found just once. Deletions cut 8 bases from V and 7 bases from J, with 12 bases between. The CDR3 sequence is 12 residues long. Germline V gene lookup returns CDR1 MNHNS and CDR2 SASEGT. The clonotype was recovered from a man aged 35-49 years in good health and CMV-seronegative. Sequencing used PBMCs. The chain recombines TRBV6-1 with TRBJ1-5; tentative D call: TRBD1 (6 bases). CDR3: CASRDKAQPQHF. CDR3 sequence (DNA): TGTGCCAGCCGGGACAAGGCACAGCCCCAGCATTTT.